This T cell receptor (beta chain) was sequenced for a study of cytomegalovirus exposure and HLA in healthy donors. After removal of 4 bases from V and 4 bases from J, the junction contained 7 bases not matched to a gene. Germline CDR1 is SGHRS and CDR2 is YFSETQ. This CDR3 spans 14 amino acids. Donors counted as nominally healthy when sampled, yet unrecorded immune exposures were likely. Remarks on this clone: Its antigen remains unknown.

Study-level points and caveats: Later analysis identified 17,000 or so TCR beta sequences associated with HLA alleles, using a false discovery rate threshold of 0.05. In a later analysis, the majority of CMV-associated beta chains seemingly showed HLA restriction. Clonal expansion was found to be greater in HLA-associated TCR beta chains than in equally common others in a later analysis.

60 Vbeta and 13 Jbeta primers were used in PCR. The assay was immunoSEQ multiplex PCR, and TCRdb's table has in-frame clones only and misses some. The repertoire includes roughly 100,000 clones, around 77% of them detected once, and 8.5% to 10% sits in the top ten. The clonotype originates from a woman aged 40 to 50 in good health and CMV-seropositive. The chain couples TRBV5-1 to TRBJ1-2; 7 positions agree with TRBD1. The sample comprised PBMCs. Here the CDR3 DNA reads TGCGCCAGCAGCAACTTACAGGGGTTCTATGGCTACACCTTC. Encoded protein: CASSNLQGFYGYTF.